This T cell receptor beta chain was profiled in a study of blood T cells in healthy people across ages. Study-wide points: The study could not conclusively compare naive and antigen-experienced cells, given its unsorted PBMCs.

Isolated per sample were at least 6 million PBMCs. Germline V lookup: CDR1 LGHDT, CDR2 YNNKEL (reference sequence). This CDR3 has 13 amino acids. Trimming stripped 0 bases from V and 12 bases from J, with 13 bases between. Combining a sample-barcoded 5' primer with a J-beta primer mix, a second PCR ran for roughly 7 to 12 cycles. A 12-random-nucleotide template-switch adaptor tagged each cDNA molecule. TCRdb reprocessed the 5' RACE reads with MiXCR, giving one entry per CDR3 protein. This table has roughly 2 million distinct CDR3 sequences, around half appearing once. Notes on this clonotype: What it binds is not known.

The TCR sequence derives from a woman aged 35 to 49 in good health. Source material: blood. The chain joins TRBV3-1 to TRBJ2-3, with TRBD1 as a possible D gene (6 bases). The DNA of the CDR3 is TGTGCCAGCAGCCAAGATCGGGACACCCCCCAGTATTTT. Its protein is CASSQDRDTPQYF.